The TCR beta chain under discussion was sequenced for a study of blood T cell repertoires in COVID-19. Libraries were prepared by immunoSEQ multiplex PCR; TCRdb keeps only in-frame clonotypes and omits some of them. The sample includes approximately 44,000 clones, approximately 90% of them seen just once. Germline CDR1 and CDR2: LGHDT and YNNKEL (reference sequence). The length of the CDR3 is 13 residues. V was pared by 6 bases and J by 6 bases, with 8 bases of the junction left unmatched. Sequencing was done on a sample of peripheral blood. The rearrangement joins TRBV3-1 (or the pseudogene TRBV3-2) to TRBJ2-7, with TRBD1 matching over 7 bases. The clonotype comes from a man aged 60-69 years with active COVID-19. The CDR3 sequence: CASRAGQAGEQYF. The CDR3 region has the DNA TGTGCCAGCAGAGCCGGACAGGCGGGCGAGCAGTACTTC.